This entry lists 20 T cell receptor beta chains sequenced from one sample in a study of blood T cell repertoires in COVID-19 (dated by TCRdb to the early 2020s). Libraries were constructed by the immunoSEQ multiplex PCR assay. The clones in this table, taken by TCRdb from immuneACCESS, are in-frame only. Not every clone is retained; where verified, under half of the shortfall comes from an unresolved V gene, and the cause of the rest is unknown. This sample holds about 46,000 clones; 70% to 90% were observed only once. The ten most abundant clones make up approximately 32% of the sample. Sequencing was performed on peripheral blood. Every receptor here comes from a woman aged 80 or over with COVID-19, enrolled during active disease.

The rearrangement joins TRBV5-4 to TRBJ2-1; TRBD2 agrees at 11 bases. V gave up 9 bases and J gave up 6 bases; unmatched junction bases: 14. The CDR3 runs 16 residues. Germline assignment: CDR1 SGHNT and CDR2 YYREEE (reference sequence). CDR3 sequence reads: CATSKAGTSGGNEQFF. The CDR3 region has the DNA TGTGCCACTTCGAAGGCGGGGACTAGCGGAGGCAATGAGCAGTTCTTC.

V is TRBV7-2 and J is TRBJ2-7, with a possible D match to TRBD1 (6 bases). The V end was cut by 5 bases, the J end by 7 bases, with 21 bases between. CDR1 is SGHTA, CDR2 FQGNSA, per germline. The CDR3 has 15 residues. CDR3 bases: TGTGCCAGCAGCACCCAGGGGTCCCCGTGGGAGGAGCAGTACTTC. This codes for CASSTQGSPWEEQYF.

The chain couples TRBV7-3 to TRBJ1-1; tentatively, D is TRBD1 (5 bases). The CDR3 totals 15 residues. Looked up from germline, CDR1 is SGHTA and CDR2 is FQGTGA. Between the trimmed V and J ends, which lost 6 bases and 0 bases, there was a span of 14 bases. CDR3 bases: TGTGCCAGCAGATCTACCGACAGCCTGAACACTGAAGCTTTCTTT. This translates into CASRSTDSLNTEAFF.

The chain's CDR3 is CSALTDYGYTF. CDR3 coding DNA: TGCAGTGCTCTGACAGACTATGGCTACACCTTC. The chain has TRBV20-1 and TRBJ1-2; a possible D gene is TRBD1 (5 bases). Per the germline V gene, CDR1 is DFQATT and CDR2 is SNEGSKA (reference sequence). The CDR3 extends over 11 amino acids. Trimming stripped 5 bases from V and 3 bases from J, with 7 bases between.

J is TRBJ2-7 and V is TRBV18; the match to TRBD1 covers 10 bases. CDR3 length equals 14 residues. V lost 10 bases to trimming and J lost 3 bases; unmatched junction nucleotides: 9. Per germline, CDR1 KGHSH and CDR2 LQKENI. This CDR3 is CATTWGQGSYEQYF. The DNA of the CDR3 is TGTGCCACCACCTGGGGACAGGGGAGCTACGAGCAGTACTTC.

This clone has only a few counts. This sequence joins TRBV28 and TRBJ1-4, with TRBD1 identical over 7 bases. The V gene end was trimmed by 3 bases and the J gene end by 9 bases; junction bases not matched to a gene: 10. The V gene's germline CDR1 is MDHEN and CDR2 SYDVKM. The CDR3 loop spans 15 amino acids. The CDR3 spells CASSFYRGRFQKLFF. For the CDR3, the DNA is TGTGCCAGCAGTTTCTACAGGGGCCGATTTCAAAAACTGTTTTTT.

The V call is TRBV5-1, the J call TRBJ2-7, with 9 bases matching TRBD2. CDR3 length: 14 amino acids. Germline values: CDR1 SGHRS, CDR2 YFSETQ. The V and J ends lost 5 bases and 2 bases, in that order; junction bases with no gene match: 5. CDR3 region: CASRGSGSPYEQYF. DNA of the CDR3: TGCGCCAGCAGGGGTAGCGGGAGCCCCTACGAGCAGTACTTC.

The chain combines TRBV5-4 with TRBJ1-4; no firm D call. Trimming shortened V by 4 bases and J by 0 bases, and 10 bases separated the two germline ends. The CDR3 extends over 15 amino acids. Germline V gene lookup returns CDR1 SGHNT and CDR2 YYREEE (reference sequence). In DNA, the CDR3 is TGTGCCAGCAGCCCAGGCGGGGCAACTAATGAAAAACTGTTTTTT. Protein sequence: CASSPGGATNEKLFF.

This chain links TRBV29-1 with TRBJ1-4; D might be TRBD1 (5 bases). The CDR3 length is 14 residues. V lost 1 base, J lost 10 bases, and 16 bases lay in between. Germline-derived CDR1 and CDR2 are SQVTM and ANQGSEA. DNA of the CDR3: TGCAGCGTTGAAGTCTCCAGGGCCGGATCAAAACTGTTTTTT. Protein product: CSVEVSRAGSKLFF.

The rearrangement uses TRBV6-6 and TRBJ2-2, with D maybe TRBD1 (7 bases). The CDR3 totals 17 residues. Germline lookup yields CDR1 MNHNY and CDR2 SVGAGI (reference sequence). Between the trimmed V and J ends, which lost 6 bases and 5 bases, there was a span of 22 bases. This chain's CDR3 is CASSRLGQVRGTGELFF. CDR3 sequence (DNA): TGTGCCAGCAGCCGACTCGGACAGGTCCGGGGGACCGGGGAGCTGTTTTTT.

CDR3 nucleotides: TGCGCCAGCAGCCTTCGTTTCGGAGGGGGAAACACCATATATTTT. Translating gives CASSLRFGGGNTIYF. The chain recombines TRBV5-1 with TRBJ1-3; D remains unclear. The germline gives CDR1 SGHRS, CDR2 YFSETQ. V was pared by 4 bases and J by 4 bases, with 15 bases between. The CDR3 sequence is 15 residues long.

The chain links TRBV24-1 to TRBJ2-1; D might be TRBD2 (5 bases). V lost 5 bases, J lost 8 bases, and 24 bases lay in between. CDR1 KGHDR and CDR2 SFDVKD come from the germline V gene. The CDR3 totals 17 residues. CDR3 sequence (DNA): TGTGCCACCAGTGCCCCTTACGGGGTAGCCAGAGAGTATGAGCAGTTCTTC. It specifies CATSAPYGVAREYEQFF.

This clone is a singleton in its sample. The chain recombines TRBV19 with TRBJ2-5; 7 nucleotides line up with TRBD1. The CDR3 covers 13 residues. V lost 5 bases and J lost 2; bases outside the gene matches: 2. In germline, CDR1 is LNHDA, CDR2 SQIVND (reference sequence). CDR3 region: CASSSGQQETQYF. The CDR3 DNA is TGTGCCAGTAGTTCGGGACAGCAAGAGACCCAGTACTTC.

V is TRBV6-6 and J is TRBJ2-5; weak D call: TRBD1 (5 bases). CDR1 and CDR2 from the germline V gene are MNHNY and SVGAGI (reference sequence). This CDR3 comprises 14 residues. V lost 2 bases to trimming and J lost 5 bases, with 12 bases between them. The CDR3 nucleotides read TGTGCCAGCAGTTACAGCTGGAAGGGGGAGACCCAGTACTTC. Protein product: CASSYSWKGETQYF.

V usage is TRBV5-4 and J usage is TRBJ1-5; 9 bases map to TRBD1. The CDR3 runs to 17 residues. Germline CDR1 SGHNT, CDR2 YYREEE (reference sequence). After removal of 0 bases from V and 6 bases from J, the junction contained 10 bases not matched to a gene. CDR3 nucleotides: TGTGCCAGCAGCTTGGGGGGAACGACAGGGGGAGGTCAGCCCCAGCATTTT. This gives the protein CASSLGGTTGGGQPQHF. Using reference TRBV5-4 and TRBJ1-5 for the parts outside the CDR3, the full variable domain is ETGVTQSPTHLIKTRGQQVTLRCSSQSGHNTVSWYQQALGQGPQFIFQYYREEENGRGNFPPRFSGLQFPNYSSELNVNALELDDSALYLCASSLGGTTGGGQPQHFGDGTRLSIL.

A single count supports this clone. V and J are TRBV6-5 and TRBJ1-4, with D perhaps matching TRBD1 (5 bases). This CDR3 comprises 14 residues. Per germline, CDR1 MNHEY and CDR2 SVGAGI. V was cut by 6 bases and J by 3 bases, with 11 bases left in between. The CDR3 bases are TGTGCCAGCAGCCACGGAGGGGCTAATGAAAAACTGTTTTTT. It specifies CASSHGGANEKLFF.

This clone was observed a few times. The chain links TRBV6-4 to TRBJ1-5, with 9 nucleotides matching TRBD1. The V segment lost 0 bases and the J segment 5 bases; nucleotides outside the gene matches: 5. CDR1 is MRHNA, CDR2 SNTAGT, per germline. The CDR3 length is 16 residues. The CDR3 protein is CASSDSTGGVDQPQHF. The CDR3 DNA reads TGTGCCAGCAGTGACTCAACAGGGGGCGTCGATCAGCCCCAGCATTTT.

The chain links TRBV10-3 to TRBJ1-5; the D gene is possibly TRBD1 (5 bases). Trimming took 8 bases from V and 6 from J, leaving 14 bases between them. Germline V gene lookup returns CDR1 ENHRY and CDR2 SYGVKD. CDR3 length: 13 residues. In DNA, the CDR3 is TGTGCCATCGGGGCGGGGGATCTTCAGCCCCAGCATTTT. Protein: CAIGAGDLQPQHF.

The chain joins TRBV2 to TRBJ2-7; a possible D gene is TRBD2 (5 bases). This CDR3 region has 13 residues. Trimming took off 8 bases at V and 7 bases at J, with 18 bases between the two ends. Germline V CDR1 and CDR2: SNHLY, FYNNEI. CDR3 sequence reads: CASQIDNSGEQYF. CDR3 in DNA: TGTGCCAGCCAAATTGACAACTCGGGGGAGCAGTACTTC.

CDR3 sequence (DNA): TGTGCCACCCAGGGGACCGGGGAGCTGTTTTTT. Encoded protein: CATQGTGELFF. The rearrangement joins TRBV6-5 to TRBJ2-2, with TRBD1 as a possible D gene (6 bases). V was pared by 10 bases and J by 5 bases, with 8 bases between. Germline CDR1 reads MNHEY; CDR2 reads SVGAGI. The CDR3 covers 11 residues.